This TCR beta chain is drawn from a study of prognosis after radiotherapy for stage I lung cancer. About the research overall: Between early 2018 and January 2019, patients with stage I non-small cell lung cancer were enrolled. About 15 cases involved newly diagnosed primary stage I lung tumors, and five involved oligometastatic NSCLC subsequent to surgical resection of the primary tumor. Medical inoperability was considered to apply to all enrolled non-small cell lung cancer patients. A median of around 7 months after radiotherapy, distant metastases were seen in a few patients, while no significant progression was shown by 15.

CDR3 length: 15 amino acids. CDR1 and CDR2 from the germline V gene are LNHDA and SQIVND (reference sequence). With 8 bases removed from V and 1 base from J, the gap between germline ends came to 18 bases. Amplification of the TCR beta CDR3 (from genomic DNA) was done by two-round multiplex PCR. Primers specific to each TRBV and TRBJ gene were used in first-round PCR. TCRdb re-analysed the multiplex PCR reads in MiXCR, keeping a single row per CDR3 protein. The sample holds some 14,000 distinct CDR3 sequences; around 27% are singletons and the top ten take around an eighth. Ten or more counts support this clonotype.

This sample comprised PBMCs, obtained before or after stereotactic body radiation therapy (not recorded which). The chain is built from TRBV19 and TRBJ2-7; D is unclear. The origin of this receptor is a donor at least 50 years old with non-small cell lung cancer. The CDR3, as DNA: TGTGCCAGTTCGCGGACGGAGAGTATGTCCTACGAGCAGTACTTC. This gives the protein CASSRTESMSYEQYF.